The entry that follows covers one T cell receptor beta chain sequence. Its antigen is as yet unknown. The entry originates in a study of cytomegalovirus exposure and HLA in healthy donors. Findings of the study overall: Researchers reported that a few CMV-associated chains were confirmed in vitro as CMV antigen-specific.

Germline lookup yields CDR1 SEHNR and CDR2 FQNEAQ (reference sequence). The CDR3 is 12 residues long. Deletions cut 3 bases from V and 5 bases from J, with 7 bases between. Produced via immunoSEQ multiplex PCR; TCRdb's table is partial and in-frame only. The table has tens of thousands of clones, roughly 94% seen once. The donors were part of the validation cohort of roughly 130 subjects. That cohort was separate from the first cohort, which comprised 666 subjects. The sequenced sample was PBMCs. The source of this sequence is a man between 18 and 29 years old in good health and CMV-seronegative. The chain recombines TRBV7-9 with TRBJ2-5; D not resolved. CDR3 protein: CASSLYRETQYF. The DNA for the CDR3 is TGTGCCAGCAGCTTGTATCGGGAGACCCAGTACTTC.